Listed below are T cell receptor beta chains from one sample, sequenced in a study of blood T cell repertoires in COVID-19. TCRdb's table, derived via immunoSEQ multiplex PCR, lists solely in-frame clones and lacks some. Of tens of thousands of clones listed, roughly 83% are singletons. Sequenced sample: peripheral blood. Receptor source: a human donor in a cohort sampled during active COVID-19. Both conserved end residues are part of each CDR3. The D gene is left open where the match is weak. Expanded clones are given a class, and other clones once, few, many or no size at all.

CDR3 protein	CDR3 DNA	clone size	D gene	V gene	J gene
CASSIARTGRVNQPQHF	TGTGCCAGTAGTATAGCCCGGACGGGCAGGGTCAATCAGCCCCAGCATTTT	.	.	TRBV19	TRBJ1-5
CASSLLDSTYEQYF	TGTGCCAGCAGCTTGTTGGACAGCACCTACGAGCAGTACTTC	.	.	TRBV5-6	TRBJ2-7
CASRQAIYTEAFF	TGTGCCAGCAGACAGGCGATTTACACTGAAGCTTTCTTT	.	.	TRBV6-5	TRBJ1-1
CASSLPPGQGIYEQYF	TGTGCCAGCAGCTTGCCTCCGGGACAGGGGATCTACGAGCAGTACTTC	few	TRBD1	TRBV7-9	TRBJ2-7
CASMGLWNEQFF	TGTGCCAGCATGGGACTTTGGAATGAGCAGTTCTTC	.	.	TRBV2	TRBJ2-1
CASSPGRGNEQYF	TGTGCCAGCTCACCCGGGAGGGGCAACGAGCAGTACTTC	.	TRBD2	TRBV18	TRBJ2-7
CASNRLTANTEAFF	TGTGCCAGCAACAGATTGACAGCGAACACTGAAGCTTTCTTT	.	.	TRBV6-5	TRBJ1-1
CASSFGQSMNTGELFF	TGCGCCAGCAGCTTTGGACAGTCCATGAACACCGGGGAGCTGTTTTTT	few	.	TRBV5-1	TRBJ2-2
CASSLQGATEGYTF	TGCGCCAGCAGCTTACAGGGGGCAACGGAGGGCTACACCTTC	.	TRBD1	TRBV5-1	TRBJ1-2
CASSQESSPGWMEKLFF	TGCGCCAGCAGCCAAGAATCATCCCCAGGGTGGATGGAAAAACTGTTTTTT	.	.	TRBV4-3	TRBJ1-4
CATQGGTGDSPLHF	TGTGCCACCCAGGGGGGGACAGGGGATTCACCCCTCCACTTT	.	TRBD1	TRBV19	TRBJ1-6
CASSSGNMNTEAFF	TGTGCCAGCAGTTCAGGGAACATGAACACTGAAGCTTTCTTT	.	.	TRBV27	TRBJ1-1
CASSLGQGATGELFF	TGTGCCAGCAGCCTTGGACAGGGGGCTACCGGGGAGCTGTTTTTT	.	TRBD1	TRBV2	TRBJ2-2
CATSDLLGTNTGELFF	TGTGCCACCAGTGATTTACTCGGGACGAACACCGGGGAGCTGTTTTTT	.	.	TRBV24-1	TRBJ2-2
CASSPRGLAGGEEQFF	TGTGCCAGCTCACCAAGGGGACTAGCGGGAGGAGAGGAGCAGTTCTTC	few	TRBD2	TRBV18	TRBJ2-1
CASKASGRAGSGANVLTF	TGCGCCAGCAAGGCGTCGGGCAGGGCAGGTTCTGGGGCCAACGTCCTGACTTTC	.	.	TRBV10-1	TRBJ2-6
CAGGTSGPQETQYF	TGTGCCGGTGGGACTAGCGGGCCCCAAGAGACCCAGTACTTC	.	TRBD2	TRBV30	TRBJ2-5
CASSFSRVDEQFF	TGTGCCAGCAGTTTTTCCAGGGTCGATGAGCAGTTCTTC	.	.	TRBV27	TRBJ2-1
CASRREDTGELFF	TGTGCCAGCCGCAGGGAGGACACCGGGGAGCTGTTTTTT	.	.	TRBV2	TRBJ2-2
CASSFRRQGFEAEQFF	TGTGCCAGCAGTTTCCGAAGACAGGGGTTTGAAGCTGAGCAGTTCTTC	.	TRBD1	TRBV2	TRBJ2-1
CASSLGDGSPGDTQYF	TGCGCCAGCAGCTTGGGGGATGGGAGTCCAGGAGATACGCAGTATTTT	.	.	TRBV5-1	TRBJ2-3
CASSLSGSAATGELFF	TGCGCCAGCAGCTTGAGTGGCTCAGCGGCCACCGGGGAGCTGTTTTTT	.	.	TRBV5-1	TRBJ2-2
CASSPDRGTEAFF	TGTGCCAGCTCACCGGACAGGGGGACTGAAGCTTTCTTT	once	TRBD1	TRBV18	TRBJ1-1
CASDPGGGVYGYTF	TGCGCCAGCGATCCGGGGGGGGGTGTCTATGGCTACACCTTC	.	.	TRBV4-1	TRBJ1-2
CASSHSTDTQYF	TGTGCCAGCAGCCATAGCACAGATACGCAGTATTTT	.	.	TRBV11-2	TRBJ2-3
CASRTTGGYGYTF	TGTGCCAGCAGGACTACAGGGGGCTATGGCTACACCTTC	.	TRBD1	TRBV27	TRBJ1-2
CASITGAYEAFF	TGTGCCAGCATCACAGGGGCATATGAAGCTTTCTTT	.	TRBD1	TRBV28	TRBJ1-1
CASTLQGSGNTIYF	TGTGCCAGCACCTTACAGGGATCTGGAAACACCATATATTTT	.	.	TRBV28	TRBJ1-3
CASSYSIATAGYTF	TGTGCCAGCAGTTACTCGATCGCGACAGCTGGCTACACCTTC	.	.	TRBV6-5	TRBJ1-2
CASSLGALGADTQYF	TGTGCCAGCAGTTTGGGGGCCCTTGGCGCAGATACGCAGTATTTT	.	.	TRBV27	TRBJ2-3
CASRQDRVSYEQYF	TGTGCCAGTAGACAAGACAGGGTCTCCTACGAGCAGTACTTC	.	TRBD1	TRBV19	TRBJ2-7
CASSLSGDGWDEQYF	TGTGCCAGCAGCCTCAGCGGGGACGGGTGGGACGAGCAGTACTTC	.	TRBD2	TRBV7-3	TRBJ2-7
CASSLVSTGGTGELFF	TGTGCCAGCAGCCTAGTGTCCACCGGGGGCACCGGGGAGCTGTTTTTT	.	.	TRBV11-3	TRBJ2-2
CASSEQGANQPQHF	TGCGCCAGCAGTGAACAGGGGGCCAATCAGCCCCAGCATTTT	.	TRBD1	TRBV10-2	TRBJ1-5
CASSFTSGAVGEQFF	TGTGCCAGCAGCTTTACTAGCGGGGCGGTAGGTGAGCAGTTCTTC	.	TRBD2	TRBV7-8	TRBJ2-1
CASSLIGGRGELFF	TGTGCCAGCAGTTTAATCGGGGGACGCGGGGAGCTGTTTTTT	once	.	TRBV28	TRBJ2-2
CASSASGERGYTF	TGCGCCAGCAGCGCCTCAGGGGAAAGAGGCTACACCTTC	.	.	TRBV5-1	TRBJ1-2
CASSEARDTEAFF	TGTGCCAGCAGTGAAGCGCGTGACACTGAAGCTTTCTTT	.	.	TRBV6-1	TRBJ1-1
CASSLFRARTDTQYF	TGTGCCAGCAGTTTATTCAGGGCGCGCACAGATACGCAGTATTTT	.	.	TRBV28	TRBJ2-3
CASSPLGASSYEQYF	TGTGCCAGCTCACCGCTTGGGGCTTCTAGCTACGAGCAGTACTTC	.	.	TRBV18	TRBJ2-7
CASSTSVMARSGF	TGTGCCAGCAGTACCTCGGTAATGGCCCGCTCGGGATTC	.	.	TRBV6-2/TRBV6-3	TRBJ2-7
CSVGGTGLGGELFF	TGCAGCGTTGGGGGGACAGGGCTCGGCGGGGAGCTGTTTTTT	.	TRBD1	TRBV29-1	TRBJ2-2
CASTPGPGLAGRTYNEQFF	TGTGCCAGTACCCCTGGTCCGGGACTAGCGGGGAGAACCTACAATGAGCAGTTCTTC	.	TRBD2	TRBV19	TRBJ2-1
CASSSQGSRETQYF	TGTGCCAGCAGCTCGCAGGGTTCCCGAGAGACCCAGTACTTC	.	.	TRBV5-4	TRBJ2-5
CASSLMTGRIYEQYF	TGCGCCAGCAGCTTGATGACAGGTAGGATCTACGAGCAGTACTTC	few	.	TRBV5-1	TRBJ2-7
CASSPQGGNYGYTF	TGTGCCAGCAGCCCACAGGGGGGGAACTATGGCTACACCTTC	.	TRBD1	TRBV9	TRBJ1-2
CASSLVPQGGFWGYEQYF	TGTGCCAGCAGCTTGGTTCCACAGGGTGGTTTTTGGGGATACGAGCAGTACTTC	once	.	TRBV5-6	TRBJ2-7
CASSSASPQTNEQFF	TGTGCCAGCAGCTCAGCAAGCCCCCAGACAAATGAGCAGTTCTTC	.	.	TRBV5-4	TRBJ2-1
CASSVGLGHTDTQYF	TGTGCCAGTAGTGTGGGACTAGGGCACACAGATACGCAGTATTTT	.	TRBD2	TRBV19	TRBJ2-3
CASSPGGGMSFGNTIYF	TGTGCCAGCAGCCCCGGGGGAGGGATGAGTTTCGGAAACACCATATATTTT	.	.	TRBV7-2	TRBJ1-3
CASSLEGQSLNTEAFF	TGCGCCAGCAGCTTGGAGGGACAGTCCCTGAACACTGAAGCTTTCTTT	.	TRBD1	TRBV5-1	TRBJ1-1
CATSDPSGSGNTIYF	TGTGCCACCAGTGACCCCTCAGGCTCTGGAAACACCATATATTTT	few	.	TRBV24-1	TRBJ1-3
CASGGSYNSPLHF	TGTGCCAGCGGAGGCTCCTATAATTCACCCCTCCACTTT	.	.	TRBV6-6	TRBJ1-6
CASSVSGGATDTQYF	TGTGCCAGCAGCGTTAGCGGAGGGGCCACAGATACGCAGTATTTT	.	.	TRBV11-3	TRBJ2-3